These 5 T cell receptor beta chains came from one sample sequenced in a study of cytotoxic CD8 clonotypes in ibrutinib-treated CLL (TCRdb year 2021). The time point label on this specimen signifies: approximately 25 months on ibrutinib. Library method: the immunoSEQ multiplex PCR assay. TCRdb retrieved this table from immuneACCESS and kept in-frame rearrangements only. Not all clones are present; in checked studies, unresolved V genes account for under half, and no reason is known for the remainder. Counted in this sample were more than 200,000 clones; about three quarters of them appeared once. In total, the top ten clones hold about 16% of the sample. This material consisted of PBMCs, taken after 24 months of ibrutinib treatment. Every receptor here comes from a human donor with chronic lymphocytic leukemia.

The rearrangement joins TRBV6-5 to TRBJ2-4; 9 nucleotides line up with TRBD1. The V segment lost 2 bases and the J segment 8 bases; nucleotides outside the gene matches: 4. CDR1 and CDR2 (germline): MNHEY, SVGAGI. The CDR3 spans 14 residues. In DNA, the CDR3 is TGTGCCAGCAGTTACCTCGGACAGGGGTACATTCAGTACTTC. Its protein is CASSYLGQGYIQYF.

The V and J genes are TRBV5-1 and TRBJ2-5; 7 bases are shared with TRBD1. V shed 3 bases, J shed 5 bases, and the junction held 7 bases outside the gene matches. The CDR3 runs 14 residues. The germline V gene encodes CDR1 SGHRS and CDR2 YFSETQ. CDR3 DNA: TGCGCCAGCAGCTCCTACAGGGGCGGGGAGACCCAGTACTTC. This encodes CASSSYRGGETQYF.

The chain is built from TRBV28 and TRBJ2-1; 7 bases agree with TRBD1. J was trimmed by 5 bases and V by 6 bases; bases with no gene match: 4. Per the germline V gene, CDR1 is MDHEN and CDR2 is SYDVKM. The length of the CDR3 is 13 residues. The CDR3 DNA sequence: TGTGCCAGCAGACCGACAGGGAACAATGAGCAGTTCTTC. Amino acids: CASRPTGNNEQFF.

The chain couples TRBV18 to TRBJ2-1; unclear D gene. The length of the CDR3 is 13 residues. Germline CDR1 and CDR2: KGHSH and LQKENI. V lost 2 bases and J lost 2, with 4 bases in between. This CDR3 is CASSPGPYNEQFF. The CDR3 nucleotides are TGTGCCAGCTCACCAGGGCCCTACAATGAGCAGTTCTTC.

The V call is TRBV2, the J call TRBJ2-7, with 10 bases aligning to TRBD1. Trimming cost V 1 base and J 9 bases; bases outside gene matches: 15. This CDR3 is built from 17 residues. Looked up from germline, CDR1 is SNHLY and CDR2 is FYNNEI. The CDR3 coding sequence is TGTGCCAGCAGTGAAGTTGATGGGACAGGGGTTCCTTGGGGGCAGTACTTC. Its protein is CASSEVDGTGVPWGQYF.